This T cell receptor (beta chain) was recovered during a study of CD8 T cells in ankylosing spondylitis. Study results and caveats: Past studies reported some motif variants in reactive arthritis synovial fluid and blood. A TCR beta motif of roughly 8 highly homologous variants appeared characteristic of ankylosing spondylitis blood. The authors reported significant enrichment of disease-linked clones in matched ankylosing spondylitis synovial fluid.

The table lists this clonotype with many counts. Its cognate antigen is unknown. Construction of TCR beta libraries was performed using quantitative 5'-RACE with molecular barcodes. From the 5' RACE reads, TCRdb called clonotypes with MiXCR, one entry per CDR3 protein. The sample records about 500,000 distinct CDR3 sequences, about 5.2% being singletons. Per germline, CDR1 SSHAT and CDR2 FNYEAQ (reference sequence). The CDR3 is 13 residues long. This receptor was taken from a male donor with ankylosing spondylitis. The J gene is TRBJ1-1, the V gene TRBV7-7; TRBD1 might be the D (5 bases). The sequenced sample consisted of blood, either unsorted or a sorted T cell fraction (not recorded which). The CDR3 is CATQATLNTEAFF. The DNA of the CDR3 is TGTGCTACACAGGCCACCTTGAACACTGAAGCTTTCTTT.